The rows below give T cell receptor beta chains drawn from one sample of a study of T-cell memory formation after mild COVID-19. TCRdb re-called the 5' RACE reads with MiXCR, one entry per CDR3 protein. Seen here are 150,000 to 200,000 distinct CDR3 sequences, about 20% observed once, and the top ten hold more than 20%. The specimen sequenced was PBMCs or a T cell subset sorted from them (not recorded which). These receptors were obtained from an adult woman who had mild COVID-19 (a few samples of this study predate the infection). Cell type and time point are not known. Both conserved end residues are part of each CDR3. A D gene is named only where the DNA matches it firmly. The size entry is marked missing in some rows and otherwise reads once, few, many or a size class.

V gene,clone size,D gene,J gene,CDR3 DNA,CDR3 protein
TRBV12-3/TRBV12-4,few,.,TRBJ2-3,TGTGCCAGCAATAAGTACACTAGCACAGATACGCAGTATTTT,CASNKYTSTDTQYF
TRBV5-6,few,.,TRBJ2-7,TGTGCCAGCAGCTTGGCGGGCTACTACGAGCAGTACTTC,CASSLAGYYEQYF
TRBV18,.,.,TRBJ2-1,TGTGCCAGCTCACCCCCACTGTCTACCGCTCTCAATGAGCAGTTCTTC,CASSPPLSTALNEQFF
TRBV20-1,once,.,TRBJ1-1,TGCAGTGCTAGAAACGGTACAGGAATGAACACTGAAGCTTTCTTT,CSARNGTGMNTEAFF
TRBV2,few,.,TRBJ2-1,TGTGCCAGCAGTGAAGGGGCGTTTGGTGAGCAGTTCTTC,CASSEGAFGEQFF
TRBV5-1,.,TRBD1,TRBJ2-7,TGCGCCAGCAAGGGGACAGGGAGACCTTACGAGCAGTACTTC,CASKGTGRPYEQYF
TRBV6-2/TRBV6-3,.,.,TRBJ1-3,TGTGCCAGCAGAGATACAGGAGGCTTTGGAAACACCATATATTTT,CASRDTGGFGNTIYF
TRBV5-4,.,.,TRBJ1-6,TGTGCCAGCAGCTTGATGACGCCACAGGAAAACTATAATTCACCCCTCCACTTT,CASSLMTPQENYNSPLHF
TRBV30,.,TRBD2,TRBJ2-7,TGTGCGCTAGCGGACCCCTACGAGCAGTACTTC,CALADPYEQYF
TRBV5-1,.,.,TRBJ1-2,TGCGCCAGCAGTTATGACCATGGCTACGGCTACACCTTC,CASSYDHGYGYTF
TRBV25-1,.,.,TRBJ2-7,TGTGCCACCAGGACAGATCACTCCTACGAGCAGTACTTC,CATRTDHSYEQYF
TRBV25-1,.,.,TRBJ1-1,TGTGCCAGCAGTCCCTGGGAGGGGGTGAACACTGAAGCTTTCTTT,CASSPWEGVNTEAFF
TRBV4-1,.,TRBD1,TRBJ2-7,TGCGCCAGCAGCCAGAATGCGGGACAGGGCGTCTACGAGCAGTACTTC,CASSQNAGQGVYEQYF
TRBV7-7,few,TRBD1,TRBJ2-2,TGTGCCAGCAGCCAGGACAGGGCAACCGGGGAGCTGTTTTTT,CASSQDRATGELFF
TRBV7-9,few,TRBD2,TRBJ2-2,TGTGCCAGCAGCCTAGGAGGTCTAGCGGTGAACACCGGGGAGCTGTTTTTT,CASSLGGLAVNTGELFF
TRBV7-9,few,.,TRBJ2-7,TGTGCCAGCGTTCCTGTTAATAGCGGAACTTACTACGAGCAGTACTTC,CASVPVNSGTYYEQYF
TRBV5-1,many,.,TRBJ1-4,TGCGCCAGCAGCTTGCTTGGACAGCCAGTTGAAAAACTGTTTTTT,CASSLLGQPVEKLFF
TRBV7-3,.,TRBD2,TRBJ2-7,TGTGCCAGCAGGCCCCCCGGGACTAGCGGTTTCTACGAGCAGTACTTC,CASRPPGTSGFYEQYF
TRBV6-5,.,.,TRBJ2-5,TGTGCCAGCAGTTACTCTGCAGGCGGGGCGAAGACCCAGTACTTC,CASSYSAGGAKTQYF
TRBV5-5,.,.,TRBJ1-1,TGTGCCAGCAGCTTTACAGGGCTTGAAGCTTTCTTT,CASSFTGLEAFF
TRBV28,few,.,TRBJ1-5,TGTGCCGTATGGGGCCCTGGATATAGCAATCAGCCCCAGCATTTT,CAVWGPGYSNQPQHF
TRBV11-2,few,TRBD1,TRBJ1-5,TGTGCCAGCAGCCTGACAGGGGGCACTCAGCCCCAGCATTTT,CASSLTGGTQPQHF
TRBV12-3/TRBV12-4,many,.,TRBJ2-3,TGTGCCAGCAGTCCCATGGACGCCGCGGAAAATACGCAGTATTTT,CASSPMDAAENTQYF